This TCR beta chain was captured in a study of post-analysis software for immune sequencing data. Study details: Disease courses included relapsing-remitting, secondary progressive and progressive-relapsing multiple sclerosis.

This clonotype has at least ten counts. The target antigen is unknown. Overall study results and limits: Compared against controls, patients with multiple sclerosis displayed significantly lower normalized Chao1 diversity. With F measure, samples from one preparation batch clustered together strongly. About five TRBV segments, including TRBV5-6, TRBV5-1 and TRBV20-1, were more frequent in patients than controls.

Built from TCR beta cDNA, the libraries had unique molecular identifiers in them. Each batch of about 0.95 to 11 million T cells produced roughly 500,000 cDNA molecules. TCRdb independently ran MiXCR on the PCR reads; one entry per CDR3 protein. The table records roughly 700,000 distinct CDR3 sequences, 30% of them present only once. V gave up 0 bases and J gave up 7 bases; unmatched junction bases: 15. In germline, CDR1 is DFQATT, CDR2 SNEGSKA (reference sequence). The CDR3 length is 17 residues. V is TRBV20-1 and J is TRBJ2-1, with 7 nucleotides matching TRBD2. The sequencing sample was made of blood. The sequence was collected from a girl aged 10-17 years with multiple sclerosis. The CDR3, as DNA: TGCAGTGCTAGAGATCTTGCTAGCGGTTCGCCGAGGAATGAGCAGTTCTTC. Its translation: CSARDLASGSPRNEQFF.